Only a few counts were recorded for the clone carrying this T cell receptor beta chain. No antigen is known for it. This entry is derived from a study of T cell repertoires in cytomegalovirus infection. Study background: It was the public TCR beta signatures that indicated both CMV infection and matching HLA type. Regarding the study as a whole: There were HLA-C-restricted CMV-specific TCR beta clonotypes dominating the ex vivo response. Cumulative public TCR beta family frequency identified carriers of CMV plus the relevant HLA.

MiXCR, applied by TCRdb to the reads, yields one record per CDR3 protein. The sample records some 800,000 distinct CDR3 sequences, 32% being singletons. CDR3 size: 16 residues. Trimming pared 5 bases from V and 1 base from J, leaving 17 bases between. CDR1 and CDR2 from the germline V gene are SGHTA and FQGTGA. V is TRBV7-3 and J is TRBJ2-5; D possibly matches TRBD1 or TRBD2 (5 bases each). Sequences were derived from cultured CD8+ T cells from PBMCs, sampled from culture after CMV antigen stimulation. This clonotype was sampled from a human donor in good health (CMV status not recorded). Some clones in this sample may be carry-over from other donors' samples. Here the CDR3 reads CASSVGTKMRQETQYF. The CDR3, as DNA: TGTGCCAGCAGCGTCGGGACCAAGATGCGCCAAGAGACCCAGTACTTC.